Listed here are 28 T cell receptor beta chains from one sample, sequenced in a study of vaccination and CD4 T cells after COVID-19. These TCRs' antigens remain unknown. Treatment in this sample: 10-day PBMC culture with coronavirus spike peptide pools or control peptides (ViraFEST assay). Sequenced with the Oncomine TCR Beta short-read assay was DNA taken from cultured CD4+ T cells. TCRdb itself ran the PCR reads through MiXCR, one entry per CDR3 protein. There are about 15,000 distinct CDR3 sequences in the sample; about four fifths occur only once, and nearly 10% lies in the top ten. Here the sequenced sample was CD4+ T cells from blood, cultured in vitro, taken after SARS-CoV-2 vaccination. All receptors derive from a human donor who received a COVID-19 vaccine.

The V gene is TRBV2, the J gene TRBJ1-1; 7 nucleotides agree with TRBD1. The V gene end was trimmed by 4 bases and the J gene end by 0 bases; junction bases not matched to a gene: 8. CDR1 SNHLY and CDR2 FYNNEI come from the germline V gene. This CDR3 contains 16 residues. Here the CDR3 reads CASSAYQGGMNTEAFF. DNA of the CDR3: TGTGCCAGCAGTGCTTATCAGGGGGGTATGAACACTGAAGCTTTCTTT. The variable domain in full, completed from reference TRBV2 and TRBJ1-1, reads EPEVTQTPSHQVTQMGQEVILRCVPISNHLYFYWYRQILGQKVEFLVSFYNNEISEKSEIFDDQFSVERPDGSNFTLKIRSTKLEDSAMYFCASSAYQGGMNTEAFFGQGTRLTVV.

The chain employs TRBV27 and TRBJ1-2; D remains ambiguous. The CDR3 runs 16 residues. Trimming cost V 3 bases and J 5 bases, with 19 bases left between them. Germline lookup yields CDR1 MNHEY and CDR2 SMNVEV (reference sequence). The CDR3 spells CASSLSRGARWYGYTF. The CDR3 bases are TGTGCCAGCAGTTTGTCCCGGGGAGCAAGATGGTATGGCTACACCTTC.

This chain connects TRBV7-3 to TRBJ2-3, with 9 nucleotides matching TRBD2. V was pared by 2 bases and J by 0 bases, with 3 bases of the junction left unmatched. CDR1 is SGHTA, CDR2 FQGTGA, per germline. The CDR3 has 16 residues. The CDR3 region is CASSLGRGGSTDTQYF. The CDR3 bases are TGTGCCAGCAGCTTAGGGCGGGGGGGTAGCACAGATACGCAGTATTTT.

The V and J genes are TRBV5-4 and TRBJ2-5; unclear D gene. V lost 0 bases, J lost 4 bases, and 13 bases lay in between. Germline-derived CDR1 and CDR2 are SGHNT and YYREEE (reference sequence). CDR3 length: 15 residues. This chain's CDR3 is CASSLGIGPIETQYF. Written as DNA, the CDR3 is TGTGCCAGCAGCTTGGGGATCGGACCGATAGAGACCCAGTACTTC.

Within the sample, this clonotype is medium-sized (0.01 to 0.1%). One junction end does not reproduce the germline sequence, and a read error may be involved. This chain uses TRBV6-1 with TRBJ2-2; 7 positions match TRBD1. This CDR3 region has 15 residues. Germline CDR1 and CDR2: MNHNS and SASEGT. This chain's CDR3 is CASREGGADTGELFF. The DNA for the CDR3 is TGTGCCAGCAGGGAAGGGGGCGCCGACACCGGGGAGCTGTTTTTT.

CDR3 in amino acids: CASSQDVSQPQHF. CDR3 DNA: TGTGCCAGCAGTCAGGACGTGAGTCAGCCCCAGCATTTT. The rearrangement uses TRBV6-1 and TRBJ1-5; D gene unclear. There are 13 residues in the CDR3. Trimming left V 5 bases short and J 6 bases short, with 11 bases between. Germline assignment: CDR1 MNHNS and CDR2 SASEGT.

The chain combines TRBV30 with TRBJ1-2, with 8 bases identical to TRBD1. The junction had 8 bases not matched to a gene; V was cut back by 5 bases and J by 6 bases. The CDR3 is 13 amino acids. Germline loops: CDR1 GTSNPN, CDR2 SVGIG (reference sequence). In DNA form, the CDR3 reads TGTGCCTGGGAAACAGGGGGAGAGGATGGCTACACCTTC. It yields the protein CAWETGGEDGYTF. Looking up the rest from reference TRBV30 and TRBJ1-2 gives the full variable domain: SQTIHQWPATLVQPVGSPLSLECTVEGTSNPNLYWYRQAAGRGLQLLFYSVGIGQISSEVPQNLSASRPQDRQFILSSKKLLLSDSGFYLCAWETGGEDGYTFGSGTRLTVV.

The rearrangement uses TRBV20-1 and TRBJ2-3, with 7 bases fitting TRBD2. The V gene's germline CDR1 is DFQATT and CDR2 SNEGSKA (reference sequence). CDR3 length: 16 amino acids. The J segment lost 1 base and the V segment lost 6 bases, leaving 13 bases of the junction unmatched. CDR3 nucleotide sequence: TGCAGTGCCCCTATAGACGTAGCGGGCGGCACAGATACGCAGTATTTT. Protein: CSAPIDVAGGTDTQYF.

This clonotype has a handful of counts. The J gene is TRBJ1-5, the V gene TRBV2; tentatively, D is TRBD1 (6 bases). V was trimmed by 5 bases and J by 2 bases, leaving 10 bases between them. This CDR3 spans 14 amino acids. Germline loops: CDR1 SNHLY, CDR2 FYNNEI. CDR3 region: CASSIQGRNQPQHF. The CDR3 nucleotides read TGTGCCAGCAGTATACAGGGTCGCAATCAGCCCCAGCATTTT.

The chain combines TRBV7-2 with TRBJ1-2; D ambiguous. Germline CDR1 is SGHTA and CDR2 is FQGNSA. V lost 0 bases and J 2 bases, leaving 4 bases between the germline ends. There are 13 residues in the CDR3. In DNA form, the CDR3 reads TGTGCCAGCAGCTTAGCAGTGAACTATGGCTACACCTTC. Translation: CASSLAVNYGYTF.

The CDR3 region has the DNA TGTGCCAGTGGTTCTGGGTCCTCAAGCTCCTATAATTCACCCCTCCACTTT. The encoded protein is CASGSGSSSSYNSPLHF. V usage is TRBV6-1 and J usage is TRBJ1-6, with D unresolved. CDR3 length: 17 residues. Per the germline V gene, CDR1 is MNHNS and CDR2 is SASEGT. Trimming pared 9 bases from V and 0 bases from J, leaving 18 bases between.

The V call is TRBV5-1, the J call TRBJ2-3; D is ambiguous. With 4 bases removed from V and 0 bases from J, the gap between germline ends came to 6 bases. From germline, CDR1 is SGHRS and CDR2 YFSETQ. The CDR3 totals 13 residues. The CDR3 nucleotides read TGCGCCAGCAGCCCCTATAGCACAGATACGCAGTATTTT. It encodes CASSPYSTDTQYF.

The chain is built from TRBV19 and TRBJ1-4; D gene uncertain. The V end lost 7 bases, the J end lost 5 bases, and 5 bases lay between the germline ends. Per germline, CDR1 LNHDA and CDR2 SQIVND (reference sequence). This CDR3 is 11 amino acids long. This chain's CDR3 is CASKRNEKLFF. DNA for the CDR3: TGTGCCAGTAAGAGAAATGAAAAACTGTTTTTT.

The rearrangement links TRBV5-6 to TRBJ1-2; D gene ambiguous. The germline V and J ends were trimmed by 0 bases and 0 bases, with 12 bases remaining between them. Germline V lookup: CDR1 SGHDT, CDR2 YYEEEE. CDR3 length: 16 amino acids. CDR3: CASSLVTAQANYGYTF. The CDR3 bases are TGTGCCAGCAGCTTGGTAACAGCTCAAGCTAACTATGGCTACACCTTC.

The gene calls are TRBV30 and TRBJ1-2; 8 bases fit TRBD1. There are 15 residues in the CDR3. Germline-derived CDR1 and CDR2 are GTSNPN and SVGIG (reference sequence). The J segment lost 4 bases and the V segment lost 4 bases, leaving 11 bases of the junction unmatched. The DNA for the CDR3 is TGTGCCTGGACGCGACAGGGGCCATCATTCTATGGCTACACCTTC. Translated, it gives CAWTRQGPSFYGYTF.

This chain uses TRBV19 with TRBJ1-5; D possibly corresponds to TRBD1 (5 bases). The CDR3 contains 13 residues. Germline loops: CDR1 LNHDA, CDR2 SQIVND (reference sequence). The V end was cut by 10 bases, the J end by 0 bases, with 10 bases between. The CDR3 nucleotides are TGTGCCACAAACAGGAATAGCAATCAGCCCCAGCATTTT. Translation: CATNRNSNQPQHF.

This clonotype was observed once. The V and J genes are TRBV2 and TRBJ2-6, with no clear D. V was trimmed by 4 bases and J by 3 bases, leaving 7 bases between them. Germline V gene lookup returns CDR1 SNHLY and CDR2 FYNNEI. CDR3 length equals 14 residues. The CDR3 region has the DNA TGTGCCAGCAGTGGGGCTAGTGGGGCCAACGTCCTGACTTTC. Residues: CASSGASGANVLTF.

CDR3 DNA: TGTGCCAGCAGCCGCTCCGGGACAGGGTACCTTAGCAATCAGCCCCAGCATTTT. Translated, it gives CASSRSGTGYLSNQPQHF. V is TRBV27 and J is TRBJ1-5, with 9 bases lining up with TRBD1. CDR1 MNHEY and CDR2 SMNVEV come from the germline V gene (reference sequence). This CDR3 spans 18 amino acids. V lost 6 bases to trimming and J lost 0 bases; unmatched junction nucleotides: 12.

V usage is TRBV2 and J usage is TRBJ2-3, with 7 bases lining up with TRBD1. CDR3 length: 15 residues. The V gene's germline CDR1 is SNHLY and CDR2 FYNNEI. The J segment lost 3 bases and the V segment lost 5 bases, leaving 8 bases of the junction unmatched. The CDR3 DNA sequence: TGTGCCAGCAGTTATCCGGGACAGAGAACAGATACGCAGTATTTT. Translating it yields CASSYPGQRTDTQYF.

In this sample, this clonotype turned up once. The CDR3 is CASQTPGIQSTSGYTF. The DNA of the CDR3 is TGTGCCAGCCAAACTCCCGGGATCCAGTCCACCTCGGGCTACACCTTC. The chain uses TRBV19 and TRBJ1-2; D gene ambiguous. This CDR3 comprises 16 residues. Trimming pared 9 bases from V and 8 bases from J, leaving 28 bases between. Germline V gene sequence: CDR1 LNHDA, CDR2 SQIVND (reference sequence).

The rearrangement links TRBV6-1 to TRBJ2-3; the match to TRBD2 covers 9 bases. J lost 9 bases, V lost 5 bases, and 12 bases had no gene match. The CDR3 contains 15 residues. Germline V lookup: CDR1 MNHNS, CDR2 SASEGT. The CDR3 is CASSPVGRGGDTQYF. CDR3 coding DNA: TGTGCCAGCAGTCCCGTGGGGCGGGGGGGCGACACGCAGTATTTT.

The V gene is TRBV15, the J gene TRBJ2-3; D is undetermined. This CDR3 spans 13 amino acids. Germline CDR1 is LNHNV and CDR2 is YYDKDF (reference sequence). Trimming took 0 bases from V and 3 from J, leaving 4 bases between them. The CDR3: CATSRDKTDTQYF. DNA for the CDR3: TGTGCCACCAGCAGAGATAAGACAGATACGCAGTATTTT.

The rearrangement links TRBV7-9 to TRBJ2-5; 12 nucleotides line up with TRBD2. The CDR3 has 14 residues. V was clipped by 6 bases and J by 7 bases; unmatched bases: 6. Per germline, CDR1 SEHNR and CDR2 FQNEAQ (reference sequence). CDR3 sequence (DNA): TGTGCCAGCAGTACTAGCGGGGGGTTGGCGACCCAGTACTTC. Protein: CASSTSGGLATQYF.

In this sample, this clonotype turned up a few times. The chain links TRBV5-4 to TRBJ2-5; 7 positions match TRBD2. CDR1 SGHNT and CDR2 YYREEE come from the germline V gene (reference sequence). With V trimmed by 2 bases and J by 2 bases, 9 bases remained unmatched. The CDR3 is made up of 16 amino acids. CDR3 loop: CASSFTIGLEQETQYF. As DNA, the CDR3 is TGTGCCAGCAGCTTTACGATAGGACTAGAGCAAGAGACCCAGTACTTC. Full variable domain (outside the CDR3, taken from reference TRBV5-4 and TRBJ2-5): ETGVTQSPTHLIKTRGQQVTLRCSSQSGHNTVSWYQQALGQGPQFIFQYYREEENGRGNFPPRFSGLQFPNYSSELNVNALELDDSALYLCASSFTIGLEQETQYFGPGTRLLVL.

The chain employs TRBV24-1 and TRBJ1-1; D is possibly TRBD1 (5 bases). There are 13 residues in the CDR3. V was trimmed by 1 base and J by 10 bases, leaving 12 bases between them. Germline V gene data show CDR1 as KGHDR and CDR2 as SFDVKD. The CDR3 protein is CATSDLGWGGAFF. CDR3 DNA: TGTGCCACCAGTGATTTAGGATGGGGGGGAGCTTTCTTT.

The chain uses TRBV6-1 and TRBJ2-7, with D tentatively TRBD2 (5 bases). The CDR3 has 13 amino acids. Trimming shortened V by 6 bases and J by 3 bases, and 12 bases separated the two germline ends. CDR1 MNHNS and CDR2 SASEGT come from the germline V gene. The CDR3 loop is CASSPGRDYEQYF. CDR3 sequence (DNA): TGTGCCAGCAGCCCCGGACGGGACTACGAGCAGTACTTC.

The chain links TRBV5-4 to TRBJ1-2, with a possible D match to TRBD1 (5 bases). The V end lost 1 base, the J end lost 7 bases, and 11 bases lay between the germline ends. The CDR3 extends over 13 amino acids. Germline V gives CDR1 SGHNT, CDR2 YYREEE (reference sequence). CDR3 bases: TGTGCCAGCAGCTTGCAGGGTATGGGTGGCTACACCTTC. Translation: CASSLQGMGGYTF.

V gene TRBV7-8 combines with J gene TRBJ2-5, with D unresolved. Germline V gene data show CDR1 as SGHVS and CDR2 as FQNEAQ. The CDR3 consists of 14 residues. V was cut by 5 bases and J by 5 bases, with 15 bases left in between. Written as DNA, the CDR3 is TGTGCCAGCAGCATTCCGACCCCCCGGGAGACCCAGTACTTC. Protein sequence: CASSIPTPRETQYF. The complete variable domain, with remaining parts taken from reference TRBV7-8 and TRBJ2-5, reads GAGVSQSPRYKVAKRGQDVALRCDPISGHVSLFWYQQALGQGPEFLTYFQNEAQLDKSGLPSDRFFAERPEGSVSTLKIQRTQQEDSAVYLCASSIPTPRETQYFGPGTRLLVL.